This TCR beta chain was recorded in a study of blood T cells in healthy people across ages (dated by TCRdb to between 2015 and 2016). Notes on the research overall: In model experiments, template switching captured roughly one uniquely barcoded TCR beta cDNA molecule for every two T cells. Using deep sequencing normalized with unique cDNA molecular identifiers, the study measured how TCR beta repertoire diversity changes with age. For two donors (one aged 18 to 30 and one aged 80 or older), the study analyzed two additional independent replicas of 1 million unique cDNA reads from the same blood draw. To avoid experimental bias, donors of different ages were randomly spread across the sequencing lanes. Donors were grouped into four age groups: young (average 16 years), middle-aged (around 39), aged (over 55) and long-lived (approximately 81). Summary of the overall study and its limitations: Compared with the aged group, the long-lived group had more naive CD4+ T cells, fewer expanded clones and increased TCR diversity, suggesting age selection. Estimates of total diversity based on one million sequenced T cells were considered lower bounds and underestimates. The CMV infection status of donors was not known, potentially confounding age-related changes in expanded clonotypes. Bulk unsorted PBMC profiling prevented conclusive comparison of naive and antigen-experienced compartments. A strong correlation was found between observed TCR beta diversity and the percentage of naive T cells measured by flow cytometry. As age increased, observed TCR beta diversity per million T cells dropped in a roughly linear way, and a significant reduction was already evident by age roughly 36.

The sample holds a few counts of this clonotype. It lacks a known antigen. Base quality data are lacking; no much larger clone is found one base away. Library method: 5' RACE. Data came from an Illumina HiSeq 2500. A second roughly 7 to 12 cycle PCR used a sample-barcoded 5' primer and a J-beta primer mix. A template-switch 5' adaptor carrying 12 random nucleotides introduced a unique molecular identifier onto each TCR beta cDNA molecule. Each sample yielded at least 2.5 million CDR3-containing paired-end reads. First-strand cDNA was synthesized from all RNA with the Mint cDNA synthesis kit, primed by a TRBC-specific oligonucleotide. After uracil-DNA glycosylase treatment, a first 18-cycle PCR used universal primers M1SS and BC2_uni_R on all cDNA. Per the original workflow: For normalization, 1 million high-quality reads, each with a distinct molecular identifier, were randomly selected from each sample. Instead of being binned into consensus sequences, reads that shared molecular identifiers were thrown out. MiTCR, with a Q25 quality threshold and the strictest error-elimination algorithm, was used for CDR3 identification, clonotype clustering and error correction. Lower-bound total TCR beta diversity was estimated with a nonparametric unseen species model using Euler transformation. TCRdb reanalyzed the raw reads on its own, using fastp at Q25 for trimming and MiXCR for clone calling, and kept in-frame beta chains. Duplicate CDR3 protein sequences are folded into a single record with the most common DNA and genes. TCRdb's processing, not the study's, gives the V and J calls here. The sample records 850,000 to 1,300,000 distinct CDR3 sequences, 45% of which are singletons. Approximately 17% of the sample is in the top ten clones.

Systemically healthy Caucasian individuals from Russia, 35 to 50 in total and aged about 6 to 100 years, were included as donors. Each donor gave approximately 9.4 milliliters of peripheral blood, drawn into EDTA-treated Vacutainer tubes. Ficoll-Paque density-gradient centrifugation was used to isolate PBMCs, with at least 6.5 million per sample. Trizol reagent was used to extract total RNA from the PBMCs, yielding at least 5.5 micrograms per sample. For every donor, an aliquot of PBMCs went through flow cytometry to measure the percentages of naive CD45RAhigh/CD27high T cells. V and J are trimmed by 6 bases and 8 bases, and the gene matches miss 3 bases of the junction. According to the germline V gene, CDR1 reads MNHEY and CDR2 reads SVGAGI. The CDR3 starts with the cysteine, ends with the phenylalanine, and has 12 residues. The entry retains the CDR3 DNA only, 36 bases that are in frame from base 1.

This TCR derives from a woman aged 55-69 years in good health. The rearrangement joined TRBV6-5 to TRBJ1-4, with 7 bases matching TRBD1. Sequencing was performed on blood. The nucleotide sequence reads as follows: TGTGCCAGCAGCCCGGGACAGGAAAAACTGTTTTTT. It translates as CASSPGQEKLFF.